The 24 T cell receptor beta chains presented below share a single source sample, sequenced in a study of blood T cell repertoires in COVID-19. Here immunoSEQ multiplex PCR was the method, and the copy in TCRdb shows in-frame clones only, minus some. The table has some 150,000 clones, more than 80% seen once. The specimen was peripheral blood. These receptor sequences come from a human donor in a cohort sampled during active COVID-19.

This chain joins TRBV20-1 and TRBJ1-6; D is unclear. The CDR3 consists of 12 residues. V was shortened by 3 bases and J by 7 bases, with 7 bases between the two germline ends. Germline CDR1 is DFQATT and CDR2 is SNEGSKA (reference sequence). CDR3 sequence reads: CSASRENSPLHF. Written as DNA, the CDR3 is TGCAGTGCTAGTCGAGAGAATTCACCCCTCCACTTT.

CDR3 DNA: TGTGCCAGCAGAGGGACTAGCGGGGGTTACGAGCAGTACGTC. Translated, it gives CASRGTSGGYEQYV. This rearrangement joins TRBV3-1 (or the pseudogene TRBV3-2) to TRBJ2-7; 14 nucleotides match TRBD2. With 6 bases clipped from V and 4 bases from J, the junction kept 2 bases outside the gene matches. CDR1 is LGHDT and CDR2 is YNNKEL in the germline V gene (reference sequence). The CDR3 sequence is 14 residues long.

The chain joins TRBV5-6 to TRBJ1-2, with 10 bases fitting TRBD1. Germline-derived CDR1 and CDR2 are SGHDT and YYEEEE. The CDR3 contains 15 residues. V lost 5 bases to trimming and J lost 3 bases; unmatched junction nucleotides: 7. CDR3 in DNA: TGTGCCAGCAGAGCTTCCGGGACAGGGGACTATGGCTACACCTTC. This sequence encodes CASRASGTGDYGYTF.

The genes are TRBV10-3 and TRBJ2-3, with 12 bases identical to TRBD2. V shed 6 bases, J shed 2 bases, and the junction held 6 bases outside the gene matches. The CDR3 is made up of 16 amino acids. Germline V CDR1 and CDR2: ENHRY, SYGVKD. The CDR3 loop reads CAISSLAGGHTDTQYF. For the CDR3, the DNA is TGTGCCATCAGCTCACTAGCGGGGGGTCACACAGATACGCAGTATTTT.

CDR3 in amino acids: CASSSDSGGAYEQYF. Written as DNA, the CDR3 is TGTGCCAGCAGCTCGGATAGCGGGGGAGCCTACGAGCAGTACTTC. J is TRBJ2-7 and V is TRBV7-2; 9 bases match TRBD2. This CDR3 has 15 residues. With V trimmed by 4 bases and J by 2 bases, 6 bases remained unmatched. The V gene's germline CDR1 is SGHTA and CDR2 FQGNSA.

The chain employs TRBV3-1 (or the pseudogene TRBV3-2) and TRBJ2-2, with D possibly being TRBD2 (7 bases). The CDR3 spans 17 residues. V lost 7 bases and J 3 bases, leaving 21 bases between the germline ends. Germline CDR1 and CDR2: LGHDT and YNNKEL (reference sequence). CDR3 in amino acids: CASTLARGAGDTGELFF. The DNA for the CDR3 is TGTGCCAGCACCTTGGCCCGGGGGGCAGGGGACACCGGGGAGCTGTTTTTT.

The rearrangement joins TRBV15 to TRBJ2-1; a weak D match, TRBD1 (7 bases). V was pared by 0 bases and J by 5 bases, with 11 bases between. CDR1 LNHNV and CDR2 YYDKDF come from the germline V gene (reference sequence). The CDR3 has 15 residues. The CDR3 here is CATSRDRRGDNEQFF. The CDR3 DNA follows: TGTGCCACCAGCAGAGATCGCAGGGGGGACAATGAGCAGTTCTTC.

This chain joins TRBV18 and TRBJ1-1; D is unresolved. The germline V and J ends were trimmed by 4 bases and 0 bases, with 9 bases remaining between them. This CDR3 contains 14 residues. Looked up from germline, CDR1 is KGHSH and CDR2 is LQKENI. CDR3 sequence (DNA): TGTGCCAGCTCACTGGGCCTCATGAACACTGAAGCTTTCTTT. It is translated as CASSLGLMNTEAFF.

The chain carries TRBV12-3 or TRBV12-4 and TRBJ2-7; 8 bases align to TRBD2. With 10 bases clipped from V and 5 bases from J, the junction kept 4 bases outside the gene matches. The CDR3 sequence is 11 residues long. CDR3 in amino acids: CATSGGDEQYF. The CDR3, as DNA: TGTGCCACCTCGGGGGGGGACGAGCAGTACTTC.

This clone appeared once. This chain joins TRBV29-1 and TRBJ1-2; D remains ambiguous. The CDR3 is made up of 13 amino acids. V lost 6 bases, J lost 1 base, and 12 bases lay in between. Per the germline V gene, CDR1 is SQVTM and CDR2 is ANQGSEA. The CDR3 DNA follows: TGCAGCGTCCCCTCCCGGGGTAACTATGGCTACACCTTC. This codes for CSVPSRGNYGYTF.

The V and J genes are TRBV28 and TRBJ1-5; a possible D gene is TRBD1 (6 bases). The CDR3 is 15 amino acids. The V and J ends lost 5 bases and 3 bases respectively, with 14 bases between them. The germline V gene encodes CDR1 MDHEN and CDR2 SYDVKM. The CDR3 protein is CASSGKDSFNQPQHF. As DNA, the CDR3 is TGTGCCAGCAGTGGAAAGGACAGCTTCAATCAGCCCCAGCATTTT.

The V and J genes are TRBV5-1 and TRBJ2-3; 7 bases are shared with TRBD2. In germline, CDR1 is SGHRS, CDR2 YFSETQ. The CDR3 runs 14 residues. V trimming: 6 bases; J trimming: 5 bases; junction bases outside the gene matches: 9. CDR3 residues: CASTLGRVRDTQYF. As DNA, the CDR3 is TGCGCCAGCACTCTGGGGAGGGTGAGAGATACGCAGTATTTT.

The chain employs TRBV19 and TRBJ2-1, with 10 bases fitting TRBD1. CDR1 LNHDA and CDR2 SQIVND come from the germline V gene (reference sequence). V shed 3 bases, J shed 7 bases, and the junction held 12 bases outside the gene matches. The CDR3 has 17 amino acids. CDR3 region: CASSMYGGQGSRNEQFF. CDR3 nucleotides: TGTGCCAGTAGTATGTACGGGGGACAGGGGAGCCGGAATGAGCAGTTCTTC.

The rearrangement uses TRBV28 and TRBJ1-1; TRBD1 aligns across 7 bases. The CDR3 runs to 14 residues. Trimming removed 8 bases from V and 7 bases from J; junction bases left unmatched: 13. Germline CDR1 MDHEN, CDR2 SYDVKM. The CDR3 loop is CASSQGQPENEAFF. CDR3 sequence (DNA): TGTGCCAGCTCACAGGGGCAGCCTGAGAATGAAGCTTTCTTT.

Note on this clone: The germline gene is not matched at one end of the junction; a read error may be the cause. This chain uses TRBV3-1 (or the pseudogene TRBV3-2) with TRBJ1-1; TRBD1 is a possible D gene (6 bases). Germline CDR1 and CDR2: LGHDT and YNNKEL (reference sequence). This CDR3 contains 14 residues. CDR3: CARSQRGRGAEAFF. As DNA, the CDR3 is TGTGCCCGCAGCCAACGGGGGCGGGGGGCTGAAGCTTTCTTT.

Here the CDR3 reads CASSPSAGGNTEAFF. CDR3 nucleotide sequence: TGTGCCAGCAGCCCCTCCGCAGGAGGGAACACTGAAGCTTTCTTT. The chain couples TRBV9 to TRBJ1-1; D not certain. The CDR3 extends over 15 amino acids. The germline V and J ends were trimmed by 4 bases and 1 base, with 14 bases remaining between them. Germline values: CDR1 SGDLS, CDR2 YYNGEE.

The chain uses TRBV28 and TRBJ2-1, with TRBD2 as a possible D gene (6 bases). The CDR3 length is 18 residues. Germline CDR1 reads MDHEN; CDR2 reads SYDVKM. V was clipped by 4 bases and J by 0 bases, with 19 bases between them. As DNA, the CDR3 is TGTGCCAGCAGTTCCCCAAGTCAGGGACTTAGCTCCTACAATGAGCAGTTCTTC. This sequence encodes CASSSPSQGLSSYNEQFF. Based on the CDR3 plus reference TRBV28 and TRBJ2-1, the full variable domain is DVKVTQSSRYLVKRTGEKVFLECVQDMDHENMFWYRQDPGLGLRLIYFSYDVKMKEKGDIPEGYSVSREKKERFSLILESASTNQTSMYLCASSSPSQGLSSYNEQFFGPGTRLTVL.

The gene calls are TRBV28 and TRBJ2-3, with D tentatively TRBD1 (6 bases). Trimming removed 3 bases from V and 4 bases from J, with 14 bases in between. This CDR3 comprises 15 residues. Germline loops: CDR1 MDHEN, CDR2 SYDVKM. Written as DNA, the CDR3 is TGTGCCAGCAGTTTCGACAGGCCCAGGGCAGATACGCAGTATTTT. Its translation: CASSFDRPRADTQYF.

DNA of the CDR3: TGTGCCAGCAGCCAAGATATGGGAGGAATGGGGAATGAGCAGTTCTTC. Translated: CASSQDMGGMGNEQFF. This chain connects TRBV3-1 (or the pseudogene TRBV3-2) to TRBJ2-1, with D possibly TRBD2 on 6 matching bases. Germline-derived CDR1 and CDR2 are LGHDT and YNNKEL (reference sequence). CDR3 length: 16 amino acids. V lost 0 bases and J 7 bases, leaving 16 bases between the germline ends.

The V call is TRBV28, the J call TRBJ1-2; TRBD1 matches at 7 bases. With 5 bases clipped from V and 4 bases from J, the junction kept 7 bases outside the gene matches. The germline CDR1 and CDR2 sequences are MDHEN and SYDVKM. The CDR3 length is 14 residues. DNA for the CDR3: TGTGCCAGCAGTCCCAGGGGGTTAGGCTATGGCTACACCTTC. Protein sequence: CASSPRGLGYGYTF.

The CDR3, as DNA: TGTGCCAGCAGCCAAGGTGCGGGGCTCGGTGAAGCTTTCTTT. The encoded protein is CASSQGAGLGEAFF. The chain joins TRBV3-1 (or the pseudogene TRBV3-2) to TRBJ1-1; tentative D call: TRBD1 (5 bases). The V end lost 1 base, the J end lost 7 bases, and 13 bases lay between the germline ends. Looked up from germline, CDR1 is LGHDT and CDR2 is YNNKEL (reference sequence). This CDR3 is 14 amino acids long.

The genes are TRBV5-4 and TRBJ1-4, with D possibly TRBD1 on 5 matching bases. This CDR3 is 16 amino acids long. V was cut by 4 bases and J by 2 bases, with 15 bases left in between. Germline V CDR1 and CDR2: SGHNT, YYREEE (reference sequence). The CDR3 sequence: CASSPNAGGTNEKLFF. In nucleotides, the CDR3 is TGTGCCAGCAGCCCCAATGCTGGGGGGACTAATGAAAAACTGTTTTTT.

This chain joins TRBV4-2 and TRBJ1-2; 7 nucleotides match TRBD1. This CDR3 spans 14 amino acids. The V segment lost 3 bases and the J segment 7 bases; nucleotides outside the gene matches: 8. The germline gives CDR1 LGHNA, CDR2 YNFKEQ. The CDR3 loop reads CASSHSLTGPGYTF. CDR3 nucleotide sequence: TGTGCCAGCAGCCATTCGCTGACAGGGCCTGGCTACACCTTC.

Turning to this clone: The sample has other DNA sequences that encode this CDR3 too. This chain connects TRBV2 to TRBJ1-4; possibly TRBD1 for D (6 bases). Germline-derived CDR1 and CDR2 are SNHLY and FYNNEI. Trimming cost V 1 base and J 2 bases, with 8 bases left between them. The CDR3 is 15 residues long. CDR3 residues: CASSEGQATNEKLFF. CDR3 sequence (DNA): TGTGCCAGCAGTGAAGGACAGGCGACTAATGAAAAACTGTTTTTT. The whole variable domain, remainder taken from reference TRBV2 and TRBJ1-4, is EPEVTQTPSHQVTQMGQEVILRCVPISNHLYFYWYRQILGQKVEFLVSFYNNEISEKSEIFDDQFSVERPDGSNFTLKIRSTKLEDSAMYFCASSEGQATNEKLFFGSGTQLSVL.